This T cell receptor (beta chain) comes out of a study of shared clonotypes between healthy human individuals. As for the study in general: CD4 naive and memory got three plates each, CD8 naive two, CD8 memory one.

Germline CDR1 reads MGHRA; CDR2 reads YSYEKL. CDR3 size: 19 residues. The ends lost 4 bases at V and 0 bases at J; junction bases unmatched: 13. Notes on this clone: Its matching antigen is unknown.

General study findings and limits: Estimated clonotype richness was generally higher in naive than memory subsets. Since donors were few, the genetic and exposure-history diversity represented was limited.

The protocol was immunoSEQ multiplex PCR, while the TCRdb copy is restricted to in-frame clones and leaves out a portion. Here the sample spans roughly 2.4 million clones, roughly 95% being singletons. The TCR originated in a man aged 18 to 30 in good health. The chain couples TRBV4-1 to TRBJ2-3; 10 nucleotides match TRBD2. Sequences were obtained from naive CD4+ T cells sorted from blood. The subset here: CD45RA+ positively selected. CDR3 sequence (DNA): TGCGCCAGCAGCCGAGAGGCCCTAGCGGGGGCGGGGAGCACAGATACGCAGTATTTT. This translates into CASSREALAGAGSTDTQYF.